Each of the 14 T cell receptor beta chains below was sequenced from the same sample in a study of blood T cell repertoires in COVID-19. Libraries were prepared by immunoSEQ multiplex PCR; TCRdb keeps only in-frame clonotypes and omits some of them. Among more than 250,000 clones listed, 84% were seen once. Input material: peripheral blood. The receptors derive from a human donor in a cohort sampled during active COVID-19.

The gene calls are TRBV7-9 and TRBJ2-1; 11 positions agree with TRBD1. This CDR3 is 15 amino acids long. J lost 8 bases, V lost 5 bases, and 8 bases had no gene match. CDR1 is SEHNR, CDR2 FQNEAQ, per germline (reference sequence). The CDR3 loop reads CASSHGQGAFYEQFF. The DNA for the CDR3 is TGTGCCAGCAGCCACGGACAGGGGGCTTTTTATGAGCAGTTCTTC.

The chain uses TRBV7-8 and TRBJ2-1; 8 positions match TRBD2. Germline lookup yields CDR1 SGHVS and CDR2 FQNEAQ. The trim removed 8 bases at V and 9 bases at J, leaving 15 bases unmatched. CDR3 length: 15 residues. The CDR3 DNA is TGTGCCAGCCTCAGCCGCGGGGGGTTGGGCAGTGAGCAGTTCTTC. This sequence encodes CASLSRGGLGSEQFF.

The chain uses TRBV5-5 and TRBJ1-1, with D possibly TRBD1 on 5 matching bases. Germline CDR1 SGHKS, CDR2 YYEKEE (reference sequence). Deletions cut 3 bases from V and 5 bases from J, with 8 bases between. There are 12 residues in the CDR3. The CDR3 region has the DNA TGTGCCAGCAGCTGGGGCTGGACTGAAGCTTTCTTT. As protein: CASSWGWTEAFF.

This chain links TRBV20-1 with TRBJ1-4; D gene ambiguous. The CDR3 sequence is 12 residues long. V shed 3 bases and J shed 8 bases, with 10 bases lying between them. Germline V lookup: CDR1 DFQATT, CDR2 SNEGSKA (reference sequence). The CDR3 nucleotides read TGCAGTGCTAGTCGACGGGGAGAAAAACTGTTTTTT. It is translated as CSASRRGEKLFF.

The chain carries TRBV24-1 and TRBJ2-7; 8 bases are a match to TRBD2. CDR1 KGHDR and CDR2 SFDVKD come from the germline V gene. Trimming at V came to 5 bases and at J to 5 bases, leaving 10 bases not matched to a gene. This CDR3 spans 15 amino acids. CDR3 DNA: TGTGCCACCAGTGGTTTAAGCGGGGGTCGGGACGAGCAGTACTTC. Residues: CATSGLSGGRDEQYF.

The chain carries TRBV7-3 and TRBJ2-6, with a tentative D call TRBD1 (6 bases). Germline V lookup: CDR1 SGHTA, CDR2 FQGTGA. The CDR3 length is 15 residues. The ends were cut back, 3 bases at V and 3 bases at J, with 9 bases in the middle. The CDR3 sequence is CASSFGGFGANVLTF. In DNA, the CDR3 is TGTGCCAGCAGCTTTGGGGGCTTTGGGGCCAACGTCCTGACTTTC.

The rearrangement uses TRBV7-2 and TRBJ2-5; the match to TRBD1 covers 8 bases. This CDR3 has 16 amino acids. Germline V gene lookup returns CDR1 SGHTA and CDR2 FQGNSA. V lost 1 base to trimming and J lost 2 bases; unmatched junction nucleotides: 6. CDR3 in amino acids: CASSLGSTGGQETQYF. The CDR3 DNA is TGTGCCAGCAGCTTAGGCTCCACAGGGGGACAAGAGACCCAGTACTTC.

This clone was observed a handful of times. The DNA of the CDR3 is TGTGCCATCAGTGATAGGCTAGCGGGGGAGAGGAATGAGCAGTTCTTC. The encoded protein is CAISDRLAGERNEQFF. This chain links TRBV10-3 with TRBJ2-1; 10 nucleotides match TRBD2. The CDR3 extends over 16 amino acids. Germline values: CDR1 ENHRY, CDR2 SYGVKD. Trimming took 3 bases from V and 7 from J; bases not matched to a gene: 9.

The V gene is TRBV6-5, the J gene TRBJ2-7; 10 bases match TRBD1. CDR1 MNHEY and CDR2 SVGAGI come from the germline V gene. The CDR3 contains 13 residues. The trim removed 7 bases at V and 3 bases at J, leaving 3 bases unmatched. The CDR3 DNA is TGTGCCAGCATGAGGGACAGGGGCTACGAGCAGTACTTC. Its translation: CASMRDRGYEQYF.

V gene TRBV3-1 (or the pseudogene TRBV3-2) combines with J gene TRBJ2-1; D is ambiguous. CDR1 is LGHDT and CDR2 is YNNKEL in the germline V gene (reference sequence). V shed 1 base and J shed 2 bases, with 12 bases lying between them. CDR3 length: 16 residues. CDR3 residues: CASSQGSPRPYNEQFF. In DNA form, the CDR3 reads TGTGCCAGCAGCCAAGGTAGCCCAAGGCCCTACAATGAGCAGTTCTTC.

The chain employs TRBV7-2 and TRBJ2-1, with 9 bases that match TRBD2. The CDR3 contains 16 residues. V was clipped by 0 bases and J by 4 bases; unmatched bases: 4. CDR1 and CDR2 from the germline V gene are SGHTA and FQGNSA. In DNA, the CDR3 is TGTGCCAGCAGCTTAGCGGCGGGGGGGCTGTACAATGAGCAGTTCTTC. Its translation is CASSLAAGGLYNEQFF.

For the CDR3, the DNA is TGTGCCAGCAGTTCGGGACAGCGAGACACCATATATTTT. This encodes CASSSGQRDTIYF. The V and J genes are TRBV27 and TRBJ1-3; 7 bases match TRBD1. Germline CDR1 is MNHEY and CDR2 is SMNVEV (reference sequence). Losses at the gene ends were 4 bases for V and 8 bases for J; bases not matched to a gene: 5. The CDR3 runs 13 residues.

This chain links TRBV7-2 with TRBJ2-2; a possible D gene is TRBD1 (5 bases). Germline V gives CDR1 SGHTA, CDR2 FQGNSA. CDR3 size: 13 residues. V lost 7 bases and J lost 2, with 8 bases in between. The CDR3: CASNTGNTGELFF. The CDR3 DNA sequence: TGTGCCAGCAATACAGGAAACACCGGGGAGCTGTTTTTT.

The chain joins TRBV3-1 (or the pseudogene TRBV3-2) to TRBJ2-7, with 7 nucleotides matching TRBD1. Germline CDR1 and CDR2: LGHDT and YNNKEL (reference sequence). CDR3 length: 16 residues. Germline trimming cut 0 bases from V and 3 bases from J; bases unmatched to any gene: 8. The CDR3 spells CASSQDPTGIYYEQYF. Written as DNA, the CDR3 is TGTGCCAGCAGCCAAGATCCGACAGGGATATACTACGAGCAGTACTTC.